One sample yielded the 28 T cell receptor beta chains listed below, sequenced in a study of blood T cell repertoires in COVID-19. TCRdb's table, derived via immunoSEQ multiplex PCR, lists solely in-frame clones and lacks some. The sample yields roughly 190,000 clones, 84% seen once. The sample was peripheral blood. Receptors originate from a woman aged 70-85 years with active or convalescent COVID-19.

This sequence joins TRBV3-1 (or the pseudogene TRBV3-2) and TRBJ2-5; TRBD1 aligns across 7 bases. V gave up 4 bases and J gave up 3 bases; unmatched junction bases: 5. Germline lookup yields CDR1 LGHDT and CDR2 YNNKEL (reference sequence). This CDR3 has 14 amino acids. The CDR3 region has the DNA TGTGCCAGCAGCCGACAGGGCAGGAAAGAGACCCAGTACTTC. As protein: CASSRQGRKETQYF.

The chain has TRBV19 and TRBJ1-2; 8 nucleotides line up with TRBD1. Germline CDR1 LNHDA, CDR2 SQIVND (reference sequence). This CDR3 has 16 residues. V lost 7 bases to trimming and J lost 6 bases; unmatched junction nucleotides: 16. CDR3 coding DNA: TGTGCCAGTATGTCCCCAGGGGGCAGGTCAGGACATGGCTACACCTTC. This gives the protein CASMSPGGRSGHGYTF.

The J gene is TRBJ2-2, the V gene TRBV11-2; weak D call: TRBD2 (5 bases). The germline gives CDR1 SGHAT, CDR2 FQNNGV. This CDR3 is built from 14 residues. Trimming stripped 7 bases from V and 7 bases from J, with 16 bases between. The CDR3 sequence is CASTYARAGGELFF. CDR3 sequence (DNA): TGTGCCAGCACCTACGCAAGGGCGGGCGGGGAGCTGTTTTTT.

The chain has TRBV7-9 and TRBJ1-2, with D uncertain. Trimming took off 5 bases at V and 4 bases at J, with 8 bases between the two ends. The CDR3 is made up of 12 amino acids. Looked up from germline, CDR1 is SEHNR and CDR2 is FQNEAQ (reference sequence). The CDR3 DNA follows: TGTGCCAGCAGCCCCGTCGTCTATGGCTACACCTTC. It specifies CASSPVVYGYTF.

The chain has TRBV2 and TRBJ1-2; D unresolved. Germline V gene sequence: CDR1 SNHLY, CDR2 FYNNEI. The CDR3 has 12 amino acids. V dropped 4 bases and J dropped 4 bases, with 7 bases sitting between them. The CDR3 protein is CASSGGLYGYTF. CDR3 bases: TGTGCCAGCAGTGGCGGACTCTATGGCTACACCTTC.

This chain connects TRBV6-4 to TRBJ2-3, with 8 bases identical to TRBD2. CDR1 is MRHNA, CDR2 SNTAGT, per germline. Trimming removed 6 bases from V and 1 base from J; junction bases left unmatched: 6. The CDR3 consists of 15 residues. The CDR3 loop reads CASSREGEGTDTQYF. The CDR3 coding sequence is TGTGCCAGCAGCCGGGAGGGCGAGGGCACAGATACGCAGTATTTT.

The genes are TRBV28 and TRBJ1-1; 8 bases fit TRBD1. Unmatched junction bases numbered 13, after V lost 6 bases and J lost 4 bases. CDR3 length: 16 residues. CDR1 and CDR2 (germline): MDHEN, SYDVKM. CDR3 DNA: TGTGCCAGCAGGATAGCAGGGGCCCAGGGGGCCACTGAAGCTTTCTTT. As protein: CASRIAGAQGATEAFF.

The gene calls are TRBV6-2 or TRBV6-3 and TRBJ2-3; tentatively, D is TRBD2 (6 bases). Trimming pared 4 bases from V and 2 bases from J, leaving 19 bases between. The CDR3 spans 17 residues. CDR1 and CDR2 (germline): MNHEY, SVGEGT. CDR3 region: CASSWVGRGKTTDTQYF. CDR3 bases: TGTGCCAGCAGTTGGGTCGGGAGAGGGAAAACCACAGATACGCAGTATTTT.

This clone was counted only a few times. The DNA of the CDR3 is TGTGCCAGCAGCCTCGGCGGACTAGCTGTCGGGGAGCTGTTTTTT. Protein sequence: CASSLGGLAVGELFF. This chain joins TRBV7-8 and TRBJ2-2; 8 bases are shared with TRBD2. The CDR3 consists of 15 residues. Looked up from germline, CDR1 is SGHVS and CDR2 is FQNEAQ. V lost 5 bases to trimming and J lost 7 bases; unmatched junction nucleotides: 9.

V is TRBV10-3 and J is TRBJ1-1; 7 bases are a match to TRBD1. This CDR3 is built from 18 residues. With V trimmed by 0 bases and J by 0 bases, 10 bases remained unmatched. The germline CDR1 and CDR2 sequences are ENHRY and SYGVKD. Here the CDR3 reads CAISESYRGRQMNTEAFF. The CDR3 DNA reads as TGTGCCATCAGTGAGTCTTACAGGGGTCGTCAAATGAACACTGAAGCTTTCTTT.

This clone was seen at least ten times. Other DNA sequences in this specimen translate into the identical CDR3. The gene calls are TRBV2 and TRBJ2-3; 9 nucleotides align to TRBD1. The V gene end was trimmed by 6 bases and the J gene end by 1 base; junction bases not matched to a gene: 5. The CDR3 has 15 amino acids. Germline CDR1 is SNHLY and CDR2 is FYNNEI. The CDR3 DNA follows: TGTGCCAGCAGACGGACAGGGGTCGGCACAGATACGCAGTATTTT. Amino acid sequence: CASRRTGVGTDTQYF.

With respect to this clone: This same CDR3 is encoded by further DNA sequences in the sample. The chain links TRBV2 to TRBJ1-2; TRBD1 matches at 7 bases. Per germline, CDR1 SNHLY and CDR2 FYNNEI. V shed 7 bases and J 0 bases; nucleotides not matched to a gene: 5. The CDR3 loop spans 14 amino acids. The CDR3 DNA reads TGTGCCAGCAACAGACAGGGACCTAACTATGGCTACACCTTC. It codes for CASNRQGPNYGYTF.

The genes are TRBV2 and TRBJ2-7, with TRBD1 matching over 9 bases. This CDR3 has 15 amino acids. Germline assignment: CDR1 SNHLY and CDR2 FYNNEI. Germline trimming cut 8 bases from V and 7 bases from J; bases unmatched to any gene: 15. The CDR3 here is CASPPRDRAFREQYF. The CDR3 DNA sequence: TGTGCCAGCCCCCCCCGGGACAGGGCATTTAGGGAGCAGTACTTC.

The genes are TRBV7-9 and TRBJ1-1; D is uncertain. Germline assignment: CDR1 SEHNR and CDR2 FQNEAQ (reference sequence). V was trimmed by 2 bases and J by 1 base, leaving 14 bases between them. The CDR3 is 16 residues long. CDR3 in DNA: TGTGCCAGCAGCTTAATCGCGGGGATGGGGAACACTGAAGCTTTCTTT. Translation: CASSLIAGMGNTEAFF.

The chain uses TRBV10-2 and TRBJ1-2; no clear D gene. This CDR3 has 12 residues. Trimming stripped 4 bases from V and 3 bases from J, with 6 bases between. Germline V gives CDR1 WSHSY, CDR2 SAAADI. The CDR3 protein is CASSARDYGYTF. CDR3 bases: TGCGCCAGCAGTGCCCGGGACTATGGCTACACCTTC.

This CDR3 is CASSEGRNRGLNTEAFF. CDR3 sequence (DNA): TGTGCCAGCAGTGAAGGACGGAACAGGGGGCTAAACACTGAAGCTTTCTTT. This chain connects TRBV6-1 to TRBJ1-1; TRBD1 matches 9 bases. The CDR3 length is 17 residues. Germline V gives CDR1 MNHNS, CDR2 SASEGT. Losses at the gene ends were 1 base for V and 2 bases for J; bases not matched to a gene: 8.

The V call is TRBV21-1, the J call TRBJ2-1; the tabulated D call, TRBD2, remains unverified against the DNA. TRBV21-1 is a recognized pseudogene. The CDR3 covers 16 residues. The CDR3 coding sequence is TGTGCCAGCAGCCCTTGGAGGCTAGCGGGGTCCAATGAGCAGTTCTTC. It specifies CASSPWRLAGSNEQFF.

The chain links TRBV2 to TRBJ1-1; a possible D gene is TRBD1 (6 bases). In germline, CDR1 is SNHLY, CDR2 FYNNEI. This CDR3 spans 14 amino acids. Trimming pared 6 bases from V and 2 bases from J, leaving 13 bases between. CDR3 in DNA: TGTGCCAGCAGCGCCGGACAGCCTAACACTGAAGCTTTCTTT. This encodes CASSAGQPNTEAFF.

The CDR3 DNA reads as TGTGCCAGCAGAGAGCCGGCGGCCCAGTACTTC. Translated, it gives CASREPAAQYF. The chain is built from TRBV2 and TRBJ2-5; no firm D call. Germline V gene lookup returns CDR1 SNHLY and CDR2 FYNNEI. The ends were cut back, 6 bases at V and 9 bases at J, with 11 bases in the middle. The CDR3 length is 11 residues.

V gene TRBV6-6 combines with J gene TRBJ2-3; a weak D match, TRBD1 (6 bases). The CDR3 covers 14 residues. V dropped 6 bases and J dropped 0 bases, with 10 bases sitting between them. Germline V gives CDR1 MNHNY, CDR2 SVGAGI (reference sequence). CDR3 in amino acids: CASSLGQSTDTQYF. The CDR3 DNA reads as TGTGCCAGCAGCCTCGGACAGAGCACAGATACGCAGTATTTT.

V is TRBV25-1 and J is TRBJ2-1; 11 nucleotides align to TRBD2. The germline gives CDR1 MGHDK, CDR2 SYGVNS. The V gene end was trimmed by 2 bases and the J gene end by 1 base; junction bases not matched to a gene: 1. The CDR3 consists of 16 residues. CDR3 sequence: CASSERTSGSYNEQFF. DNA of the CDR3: TGTGCCAGCAGTGAACGGACTAGCGGGTCCTACAATGAGCAGTTCTTC. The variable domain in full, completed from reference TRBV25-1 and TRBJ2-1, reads EADIYQTPRYLVIGTGKKITLECSQTMGHDKMYWYQQDPGMELHLIHYSYGVNSTEKGDLSSESTVSRIRTEHFPLTLESARPSHTSQYLCASSERTSGSYNEQFFGPGTRLTVL.

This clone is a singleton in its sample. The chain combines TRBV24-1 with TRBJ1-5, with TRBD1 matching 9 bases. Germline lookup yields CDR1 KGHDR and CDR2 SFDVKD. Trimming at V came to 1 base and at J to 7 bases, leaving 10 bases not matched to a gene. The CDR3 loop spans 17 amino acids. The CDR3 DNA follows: TGTGCCACCAGTGATTTTGGGGGACAGGGTCCGGGGCAGCCCCAGCATTTT. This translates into CATSDFGGQGPGQPQHF.

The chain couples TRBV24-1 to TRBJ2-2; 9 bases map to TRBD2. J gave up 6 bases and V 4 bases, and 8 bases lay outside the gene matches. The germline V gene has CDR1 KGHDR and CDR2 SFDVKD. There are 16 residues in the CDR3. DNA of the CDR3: TGTGCCACCAGTGACCGCTTTAGCGGGAGTGCCGGGGAGCTGTTTTTT. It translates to CATSDRFSGSAGELFF.

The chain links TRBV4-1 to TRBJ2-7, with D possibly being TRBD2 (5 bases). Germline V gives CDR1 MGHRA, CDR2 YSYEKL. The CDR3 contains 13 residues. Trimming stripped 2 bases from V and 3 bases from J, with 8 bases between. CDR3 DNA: TGCGCCAGCAGCCAAACCCGGGGCTACGAGCAGTACTTC. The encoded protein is CASSQTRGYEQYF.

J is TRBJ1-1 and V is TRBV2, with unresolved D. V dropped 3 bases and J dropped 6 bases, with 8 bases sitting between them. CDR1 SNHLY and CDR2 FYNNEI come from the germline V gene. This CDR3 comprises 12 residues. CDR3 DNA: TGTGCCAGCAGTGAGTTGAGGTCTGAAGCTTTCTTT. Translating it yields CASSELRSEAFF.

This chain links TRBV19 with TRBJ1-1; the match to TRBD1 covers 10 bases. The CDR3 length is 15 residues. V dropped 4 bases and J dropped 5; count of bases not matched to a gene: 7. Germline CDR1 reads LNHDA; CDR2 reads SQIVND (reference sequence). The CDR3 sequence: CASSTLGQGGTEAFF. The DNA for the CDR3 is TGTGCCAGTAGTACCTTAGGACAGGGGGGAACTGAAGCTTTCTTT.

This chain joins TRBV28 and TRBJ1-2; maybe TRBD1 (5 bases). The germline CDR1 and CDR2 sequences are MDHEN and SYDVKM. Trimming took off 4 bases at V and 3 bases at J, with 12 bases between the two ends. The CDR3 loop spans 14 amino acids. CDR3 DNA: TGTGCCAGCAGTTATAGGGGAACGCACTATGGCTACACCTTC. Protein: CASSYRGTHYGYTF.

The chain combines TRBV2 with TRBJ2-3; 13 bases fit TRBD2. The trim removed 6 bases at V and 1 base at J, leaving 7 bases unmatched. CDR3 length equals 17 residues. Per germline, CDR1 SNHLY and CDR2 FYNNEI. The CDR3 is CASRLAGGPSGTDTQYF. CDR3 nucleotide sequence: TGTGCCAGCAGACTAGCGGGAGGGCCCTCGGGCACAGATACGCAGTATTTT.